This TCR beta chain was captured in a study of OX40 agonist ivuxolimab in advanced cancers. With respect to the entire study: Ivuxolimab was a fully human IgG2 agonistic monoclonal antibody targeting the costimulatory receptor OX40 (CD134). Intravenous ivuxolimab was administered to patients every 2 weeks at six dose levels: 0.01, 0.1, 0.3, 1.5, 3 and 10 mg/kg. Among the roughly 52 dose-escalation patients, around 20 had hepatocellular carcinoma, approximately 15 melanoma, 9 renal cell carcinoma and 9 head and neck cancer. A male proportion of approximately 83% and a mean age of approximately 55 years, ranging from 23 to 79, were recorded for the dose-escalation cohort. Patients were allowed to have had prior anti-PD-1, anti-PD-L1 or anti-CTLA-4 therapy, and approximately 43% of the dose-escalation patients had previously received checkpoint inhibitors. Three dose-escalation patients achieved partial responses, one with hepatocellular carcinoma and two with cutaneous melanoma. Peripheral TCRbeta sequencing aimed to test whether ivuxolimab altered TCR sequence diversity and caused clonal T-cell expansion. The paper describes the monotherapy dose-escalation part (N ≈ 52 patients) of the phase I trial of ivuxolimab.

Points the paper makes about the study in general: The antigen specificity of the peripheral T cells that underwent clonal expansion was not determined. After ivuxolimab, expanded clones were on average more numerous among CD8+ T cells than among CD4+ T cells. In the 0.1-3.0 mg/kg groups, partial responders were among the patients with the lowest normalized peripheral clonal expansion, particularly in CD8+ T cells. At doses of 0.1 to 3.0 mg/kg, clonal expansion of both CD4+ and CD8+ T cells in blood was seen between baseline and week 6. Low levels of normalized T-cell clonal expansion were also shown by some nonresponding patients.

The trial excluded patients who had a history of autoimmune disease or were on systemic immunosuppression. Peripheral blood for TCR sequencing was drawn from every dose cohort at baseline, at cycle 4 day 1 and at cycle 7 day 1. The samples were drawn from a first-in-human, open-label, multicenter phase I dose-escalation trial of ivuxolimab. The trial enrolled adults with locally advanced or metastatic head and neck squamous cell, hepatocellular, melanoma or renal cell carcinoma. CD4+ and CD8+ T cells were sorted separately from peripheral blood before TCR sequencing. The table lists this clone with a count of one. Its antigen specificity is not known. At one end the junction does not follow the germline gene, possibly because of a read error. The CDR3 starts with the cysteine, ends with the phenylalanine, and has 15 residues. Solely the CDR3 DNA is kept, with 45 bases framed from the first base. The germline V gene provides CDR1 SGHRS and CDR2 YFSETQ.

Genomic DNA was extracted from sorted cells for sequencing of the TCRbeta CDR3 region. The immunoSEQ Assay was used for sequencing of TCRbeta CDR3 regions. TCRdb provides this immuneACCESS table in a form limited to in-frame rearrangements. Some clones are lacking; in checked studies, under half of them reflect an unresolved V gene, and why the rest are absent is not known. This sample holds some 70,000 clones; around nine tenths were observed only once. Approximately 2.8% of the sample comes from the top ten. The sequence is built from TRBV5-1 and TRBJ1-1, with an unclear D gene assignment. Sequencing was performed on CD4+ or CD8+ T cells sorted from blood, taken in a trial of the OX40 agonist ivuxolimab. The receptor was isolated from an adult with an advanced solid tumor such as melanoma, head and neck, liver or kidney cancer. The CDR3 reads CASSLGFRPNTEAFF. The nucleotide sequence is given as TGTGCCAGCAGCTTGGGATTCAGACCGAACACTGAAGCTTTCTTT.